The clone carrying this T cell receptor beta chain was observed a single time. Given a much more abundant clone one base away, this may be a read error. Time point in this sample: newly diagnosed GD, antithyroid drugs for less than 3 months. RNA from PBMCs was the source of the TCR library. Patients came from an endocrinology department in Xi'an, China. The data originate from a study of regulatory T cells in long-lasting Graves disease. To make TCR beta libraries, researchers used iRepertoire HTBI primers and Arm-PCR of CDR3 regions. In the original analysis: More than 55 TRBV and 13 to 15 TRBJ segments were identified across samples. TCRdb re-called the multiplex PCR reads through MiXCR, storing one row per CDR3 protein. The V and J calls shown here were made by TCRdb, not taken from the authors' results. The data show about 440,000 distinct CDR3 sequences, more than 12% seen once. These sequences were also reported in another study, on T cells in Graves' hyperthyroidism and ophthalmopathy. From that paper: A model of 13 V-J features distinguished ophthalmopathy from stable hyperthyroidism.

The sample in question was peripheral blood mononuclear cells (PBMCs), obtained at new diagnosis, from a patient treated with antithyroid drugs. The sequence was obtained from a woman between 25 and 40 years old with Graves disease.

In nucleotides, the CDR3 is TGTGCCAGCGGACAGAGCCAGTTTGGAAACACCATATATTTT. Amino acid sequence: CASGQSQFGNTIYF. This sequence joins TRBV12-3 or TRBV12-4 and TRBJ1-3; TRBD1 might be the D (6 bases). Deletions cut 8 bases from V and 3 bases from J, with 14 bases between. The CDR3 is made up of 14 amino acids.